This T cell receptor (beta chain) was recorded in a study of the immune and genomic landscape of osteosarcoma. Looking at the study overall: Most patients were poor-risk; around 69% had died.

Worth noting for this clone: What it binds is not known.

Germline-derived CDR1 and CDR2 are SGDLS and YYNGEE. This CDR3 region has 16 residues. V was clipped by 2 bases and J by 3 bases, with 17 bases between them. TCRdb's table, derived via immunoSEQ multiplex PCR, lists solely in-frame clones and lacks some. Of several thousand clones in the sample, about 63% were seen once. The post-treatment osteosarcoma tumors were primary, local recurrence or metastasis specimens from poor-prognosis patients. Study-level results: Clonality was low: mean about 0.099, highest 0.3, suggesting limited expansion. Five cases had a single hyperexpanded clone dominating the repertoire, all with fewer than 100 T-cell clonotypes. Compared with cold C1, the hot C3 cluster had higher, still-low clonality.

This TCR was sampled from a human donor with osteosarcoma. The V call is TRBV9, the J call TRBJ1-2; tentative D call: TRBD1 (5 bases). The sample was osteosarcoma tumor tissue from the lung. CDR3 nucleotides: TGTGCCAGCAGCGTGGTGGACGGACAAGATGACTATGGCTACACCTTC. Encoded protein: CASSVVDGQDDYGYTF.